Shown below are 3 T cell receptor beta chains from a single sample sequenced in a study of T-cell reconstitution after alpha-beta-depleted transplantation in children. Unique molecular identifiers featured in how the TCRbeta library was prepared. TCRdb reprocessed the PCR reads via MiXCR and lists one record per CDR3 protein. The data contain about 440,000 distinct CDR3 sequences, roughly 43% of them seen just once; the ten biggest clones take up 25% to 30%. This sample comprised PBMCs, obtained before TCRalphabeta/CD19-depleted stem cell transplant. The receptors stem from a girl aged 2-10 years with aplastic anemia, due to receive a stem cell transplant.

The J gene is TRBJ2-5, the V gene TRBV5-1, with D possibly being TRBD1 (5 bases). Per germline, CDR1 SGHRS and CDR2 YFSETQ. The V end was cut by 4 bases, the J end by 2 bases, with 9 bases between. This CDR3 region has 13 residues. CDR3 nucleotide sequence: TGCGCCAGCAGCGGGGCTTCGCAAGAGACCCAGTACTTC. Encoded protein: CASSGASQETQYF. Based on the CDR3 plus reference TRBV5-1 and TRBJ2-5, the full variable domain is KAGVTQTPRYLIKTRGQQVTLSCSPISGHRSVSWYQQTPGQGLQFLFEYFSETQRNKGNFPGRFSGRQFSNSRSEMNVSTLELGDSALYLCASSGASQETQYFGPGTRLLVL.

The chain recombines TRBV20-1 with TRBJ2-1, with TRBD2 matching over 15 bases. The CDR3 spans 17 residues. Trimming took 6 bases from V and 5 from J; bases not matched to a gene: 11. CDR1 is DFQATT and CDR2 is SNEGSKA in the germline V gene (reference sequence). In nucleotides, the CDR3 is TGCAGTGCACCGAAAGGGACTAGCGGGGGGATGAACAATGAGCAGTTCTTC. This sequence encodes CSAPKGTSGGMNNEQFF.

The genes are TRBV20-1 and TRBJ1-1, with TRBD1 identical over 8 bases. Germline values: CDR1 DFQATT, CDR2 SNEGSKA (reference sequence). This CDR3 has 14 amino acids. J gave up 5 bases and V 6 bases, and 11 bases lay outside the gene matches. In DNA form, the CDR3 reads TGCAGTGCCATGGACAGGGCGGGAGGAACTGAAGCTTTCTTT. Protein sequence: CSAMDRAGGTEAFF.